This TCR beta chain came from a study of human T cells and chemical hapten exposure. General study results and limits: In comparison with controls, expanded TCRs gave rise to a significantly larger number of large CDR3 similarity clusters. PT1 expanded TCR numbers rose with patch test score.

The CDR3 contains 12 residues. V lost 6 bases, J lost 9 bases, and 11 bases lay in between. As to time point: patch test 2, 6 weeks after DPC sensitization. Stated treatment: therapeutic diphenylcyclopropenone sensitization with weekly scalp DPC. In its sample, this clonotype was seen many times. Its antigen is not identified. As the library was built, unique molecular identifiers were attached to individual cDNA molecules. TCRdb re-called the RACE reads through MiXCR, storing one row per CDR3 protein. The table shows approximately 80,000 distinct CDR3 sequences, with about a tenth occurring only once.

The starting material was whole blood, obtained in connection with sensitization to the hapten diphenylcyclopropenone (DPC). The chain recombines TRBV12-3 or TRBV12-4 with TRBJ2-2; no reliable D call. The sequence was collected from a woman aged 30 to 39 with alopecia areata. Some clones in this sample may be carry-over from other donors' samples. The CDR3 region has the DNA TGTGCCAGCAGCGCCCTGGAGAGGGAGCTGTTTTTT. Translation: CASSALERELFF.